This TCR beta chain derives from a study of PD-L1 blockade in urothelial cancer (dated by TCRdb to the late 2010s). Notes on the research overall: Every patient began therapy at some point between 2014 and 2015 and was given atezolizumab 1,200 mg intravenously every 3 weeks. Durable clinical benefit was defined as progression-free survival longer than 6 months, and TCR features were also tested against progression-free and overall survival. Whole exome sequencing and RNA sequencing of pretreatment tumors were performed alongside TCR sequencing in the same patients. TCR sequencing covered pretreatment tumor samples and matched, serially collected peripheral blood taken before and after atezolizumab treatment. Blood samples were analyzed at 3 weeks after treatment start (second dose) and at 6 weeks after treatment start. Patients had an ECOG performance status of 0 or 1 and had received between 0 and 3 prior chemotherapy regimens. Just over 28 patients had pretreatment blood TCR-seq, about 25 had at least one posttreatment blood collection, and about 25 had tumor TCR-seq. About 90% of the roughly 29 patients were identified as males with urothelial cancer of bladder origin, and a prior smoking history was reported by 18 of 29 patients. Blood samples gave a median of about 150,000 T cells and some 83,000 unique TCRs, with a median clonality of approximately 0.08. Durable clinical benefit was achieved by nine patients but not by the remaining 20. An exploratory multi-omic analysis was conducted of the somatic, immune and clinical correlates of response to PD-L1 blockade with atezolizumab in urothelial cancer. Beyond this particular receptor, the publication reports: Because the sample size was small (n ≈ 27) and many of the analyses were exploratory, the results are meant to be hypothesis-generating. A pretreatment peripheral blood TCR clonality below the median was linked to improved progression-free and overall survival. Among patients with durable benefit, tumor-associated TCR clones showed greater expansion in peripheral blood 3 weeks after treatment started (n = 22, p = 0.022).

Of note for this clone: Its antigen is unknown. One base away there is no much larger clone; base qualities are not given.

Synthetic TCR analog templates were spiked into each PCR so that absolute template abundance could be estimated from read counts. The immunoSEQ assay used bias-controlled V and J gene primers to amplify TCRbeta CDR3 regions from genomic DNA. Sequencing of rearranged TCRbeta segments was performed at approximately 20X coverage. In the original analysis: Clustering was used to correct sequencing errors, and CDR3s were annotated against IMGT to assign V, D and J genes. Downstream analyses used only productive TCRbeta rearrangements, leaving out any out-of-frame or stop-codon sequences. Clonality was calculated as one minus the Shannon entropy normalized by the log of the number of unique productive sequences. Fisher's exact test with Benjamini-Hochberg correction, using a cutoff of adjusted p below 0.01, was how clones that differed between time points or between blood and tumor were identified. TCRdb provides this immuneACCESS table in a form limited to in-frame rearrangements. Some clones are lacking; in checked studies, under half of them reflect an unresolved V gene, and why the rest are absent is not known. Clone size and V and J calls were adopted from that table, with D and trimming inferred from the DNA. For this sample there are more than 45,000 clones; roughly four fifths appear just once. In total, the top ten clones hold approximately 4% of the sample.

The meaning of the sample's time point label: pretreatment peripheral blood. A cohort of about 27 patients with locally advanced or metastatic urothelial carcinoma, treated at Memorial Sloan Kettering on a trial protocol, was included. Peripheral blood mononuclear cells were collected pretreatment and during treatment, with between 1 and 8 total time points obtained per patient. The Qiagen DNeasy Blood extraction kit was used to purify genomic DNA from total PBMCs and tumor samples. PBMCs were collected pretreatment and during treatment, and were isolated and stored as previously described. V is shortened by 4 bases, J by 5 bases, and the region joining them spans 15 bases. The CDR3 spans 15 residues, from the cysteine through the phenylalanine. Just CDR3 DNA is preserved here, 45 bases in frame from base 1. As encoded in the germline V gene, CDR1 is MGHRA while CDR2 is YSYEKL.

The sequence derives from a man in his 70s with urothelial cancer. This receptor chain uses TRBV4-1 and TRBJ2-1, with the D gene not confidently named. This specimen consisted of PBMCs, obtained around atezolizumab (anti-PD-L1) treatment. The DNA sequence reads TGCGCCAGCAGCCGCGGATCAGCCCTGCACAATGAGCAGTTCTTC. Its protein reads: CASSRGSALHNEQFF.